This TCR beta chain derives from a study of shared clonotypes between healthy human individuals (dated by TCRdb to 2020 to 2022). Background on the whole study: The cohort included three men and two women between 18 and 49 years of age. Blood TCR repertoires of about five healthy adults were deeply sequenced to estimate repertoire size and the extent of clonotype sharing between individuals. To increase sequencing depth and limit assay-specific biases, different laboratories used diverse techniques to prepare libraries and sequence TCR repertoires. Per donor, leukapheresis produced somewhere between about 0.8 and 9 billion PBMCs.

Note on this clone: Its antigen is still unknown. Base qualities are not at hand, and no much larger clone is one base apart.

Donors were healthy HIV-negative adults with no recently reported acute infections or vaccinations. Only Caucasian adults living in Nashville, Tennessee, USA were represented among the donors. For unsorted samples, about 90 million PBMCs were counted and genomic DNA was extracted with the QIAamp DNA Blood Mini kit. Blood was collected by leukapheresis, and PBMCs were isolated by Ficoll-Histopaque density gradient centrifugation and then cryopreserved in liquid nitrogen vapor phase. Results and caveats for the whole study, not just this receptor: Only blood was sampled, and tissue TCR repertoires likely differ from those in blood. Because the study included a small number of donors, the genetic and exposure-history diversity represented was limited. Based on pairwise subsampling, the degree of clonotype sharing among donors was expected to be affected by sequencing depth.

Using the deep immunoSEQ assay, multiplex PCR amplified TCR CDR3 regions from genomic DNA. Extracted genomic DNA from each cell subset was spread evenly across all wells of several immunoSEQ 96-well plates, with each plate serving as a replicate. Each replicate PCR for unsorted PBMC received roughly 290 ng genomic DNA, equal to 25,000 to 35,000 T cell genomes. Genomic DNA from unsorted PBMC was sequenced over ten immunoSEQ deep assay plates. The purified libraries were quantified using a Qubit 3.0 fluorometer, sized with a Bioanalyzer 2100, and then quantified again using the KAPA Library Quantification kit. Each immunoSEQ 96-well plate was sequenced on its own single-read 150-cycle Illumina NextSeq 550 flow cell. In the authors' own workflow: Because only junctional sequences without quality scores were contained in the immunoSEQ output, filtering matching that applied to full-length reads could not be performed. Sequences were annotated with PyIR, a Python wrapper for IgBLAST v1.9, and V/J genes and CDR3 were assigned using IMGT germline references. Reads with weak V/J assignments (E-value above 1e-6), missing CDR3, stop codons, out-of-frame junctions, or ambiguous translated residues were removed. V3J clonotypes were defined as sequences sharing the same inferred V gene, J gene, and CDR3 amino acid sequence. Percentage overlap between repertoires was calculated by dividing the number of shared unique clonotypes by the size of the smaller repertoire. Richness of each repertoire was evaluated using RTK rarefaction, the Chao1 estimator, and Recon v2.1 estimates of unobserved clonotypes. Imported from immuneACCESS, the table was reduced by TCRdb to in-frame sequences with V and J called. These copies leave out some clones; in studies compared against another copy, an unresolved V gene accounts for under half, and the cause of the remainder is not known. Clone size and V and J calls were adopted from that table, with D and trimming inferred from the DNA. The sample includes some 490,000 clones, with more than 65% observed a single time. Roughly 13% of the sample goes to the ten largest clones.

The CDR3 holds 19 amino acids from the cysteine to the phenylalanine. The retained sequence is limited to the CDR3, 57 bases, with the frame set at the first base. The germline V gene (reference sequence) supplies CDR1 PRHDT and CDR2 FYEKMQ. Germline trimming amounts to 0 bases on V and 4 bases on J, with 13 as the count of junction bases outside the gene matches. Specimen: PBMCs. The receptor's source is a middle-aged woman in good health. Some clones in this sample may be carry-over from other donors' samples. Recombination linked TRBV13 to TRBJ2-5; 11 bases in the middle match TRBD2. CDR3 sequence: CASSLGELAGAVVGETQYF. The DNA sequence is TGTGCCAGCAGCTTAGGGGAACTAGCGGGAGCCGTGGTTGGAGAGACCCAGTACTTC.